One and the same sample provided the 26 T cell receptor beta chains below, sequenced in a study of beta chain features in type 1 diabetes (dated by TCRdb to between 2017 and 2018). Library generation was performed with the immunoSEQ multiplex PCR assay. All of the isolated RNA was reverse transcribed with the High Capacity cDNA Reverse Transcription Kit, so expressed TCRB transcripts were sequenced. TCRdb took this table from immuneACCESS and kept in-frame rearrangements with V and J called. Such tables lack part of the clones; where checked against another copy, unresolved V genes explain under half of the gap, and the rest is unexplained. Counted in this sample were approximately 140,000 clones; 9.7% of them appeared once. The top ten hold nearly 0.65% of the sample. Sequenced material: central memory CD4+ T cells from blood. The receptors derive from a woman in her forties in good health.

This clone turned up a few times. This chain uses TRBV7-9 with TRBJ1-5, with 8 bases that match TRBD1. CDR1 is SEHNR and CDR2 is FQNEAQ in the germline V gene (reference sequence). With 2 bases clipped from V and 7 bases from J, the junction kept 4 bases outside the gene matches. This CDR3 contains 14 residues. The DNA for the CDR3 is TGTGCCAGCAGCTTACCCGGACAGGGCCAGCCCCAGCATTTT. Its translation: CASSLPGQGQPQHF.

This clone was recorded a few times. This chain joins TRBV27 and TRBJ1-6, with a possible D match to TRBD1 (6 bases). Germline CDR1 MNHEY, CDR2 SMNVEV (reference sequence). The CDR3 is 15 residues long. Trimming removed 1 base at V and 7 bases at J, with 11 bases between. The CDR3 sequence is CASSLFGGLNSPLHF. The CDR3 nucleotides read TGTGCCAGCAGTTTATTCGGGGGGCTAAATTCACCCCTCCACTTT.

V is TRBV6-5 and J is TRBJ2-3, with 7 positions matching TRBD1. Germline V gene sequence: CDR1 MNHEY, CDR2 SVGAGI. The CDR3 length is 14 residues. J lost 3 bases, V lost 7 bases, and 7 bases had no gene match. The CDR3 DNA is TGTGCCAGCAATGTGAGGGGGCGAACAGATACGCAGTATTTT. It translates to CASNVRGRTDTQYF.

This clone was seen many times. This chain uses TRBV6-5 with TRBJ2-7; 12 nucleotides align to TRBD1. Germline CDR1 and CDR2: MNHEY and SVGAGI. There are 14 residues in the CDR3. After removal of 2 bases from V and 6 bases from J, the junction contained 2 bases not matched to a gene. The CDR3 reads CASSYGTGGGEQYF. In DNA, the CDR3 is TGTGCCAGCAGTTACGGGACAGGGGGCGGCGAGCAGTACTTC.

The chain carries TRBV28 and TRBJ2-2, with D maybe TRBD2 (7 bases). Germline V gene lookup returns CDR1 MDHEN and CDR2 SYDVKM. Trimming pared 8 bases from V and 5 bases from J, leaving 15 bases between. This CDR3 has 14 amino acids. Here the CDR3 DNA reads TGTGCCAGCGCGGAGGGAGGGGGTACCGGGGAGCTGTTTTTT. It yields the protein CASAEGGGTGELFF.

The chain is built from TRBV5-1 and TRBJ2-2; 8 positions match TRBD1. CDR1 SGHRS and CDR2 YFSETQ come from the germline V gene. The CDR3 has 15 amino acids. The V gene end was trimmed by 5 bases and the J gene end by 1 base; junction bases not matched to a gene: 4. The chain's CDR3 is CASRTGALNTGELFF. DNA of the CDR3: TGCGCCAGCAGGACAGGGGCCCTGAACACCGGGGAGCTGTTTTTT.

This clone was counted ten times or more. V and J are TRBV2 and TRBJ2-5; D might be TRBD1 (5 bases). Germline CDR1 reads SNHLY; CDR2 reads FYNNEI. Trimming took 5 bases from V and 1 from J, leaving 14 bases between them. The CDR3 extends over 15 amino acids. The CDR3 loop reads CASSPRRQGQETQYF. The DNA for the CDR3 is TGTGCCAGCAGTCCCCGCCGGCAGGGCCAAGAGACCCAGTACTTC.

This clone was picked up a small number of times. The chain combines TRBV19 with TRBJ2-2; perhaps TRBD1 as D (5 bases). Looked up from germline, CDR1 is LNHDA and CDR2 is SQIVND (reference sequence). V lost 4 bases and J lost 1, with 7 bases in between. The CDR3 loop spans 14 amino acids. The CDR3 bases are TGTGCCAGTAGTAGGGGCAGGAACACCGGGGAGCTGTTTTTT. This encodes CASSRGRNTGELFF.

CDR3 amino acids: CASSTGQSYGYTF. Written as DNA, the CDR3 is TGTGCCAGCAGCACGGGACAGTCCTATGGCTACACCTTC. This chain joins TRBV7-2 and TRBJ1-2; 7 bases align to TRBD1. The CDR3 runs to 13 residues. J was trimmed by 4 bases and V by 5 bases; bases with no gene match: 4. Germline V gives CDR1 SGHTA, CDR2 FQGNSA.

The chain recombines TRBV10-3 with TRBJ1-2, with D unclear. CDR3 length: 11 amino acids. Germline V CDR1 and CDR2: ENHRY, SYGVKD. V gave up 3 bases and J gave up 4 bases, with 3 bases separating them. The CDR3 DNA reads TGTGCCATCAGTGACAGCTATGGCTACACCTTC. Translated, it gives CAISDSYGYTF.

The J gene is TRBJ2-7, the V gene TRBV11-2, with 10 bases fitting TRBD2. The CDR3 contains 13 residues. Trimming at V came to 10 bases and at J to 1 base, leaving 4 bases not matched to a gene. CDR1 is SGHAT, CDR2 FQNNGV, per germline. The CDR3 bases are TGTGCCACTCAGCGGGGGGGGTCCTACGAGCAGTACTTC. It yields the protein CATQRGGSYEQYF.

This clone came up a few times. This rearrangement joins TRBV19 to TRBJ2-2; 7 bases align to TRBD1. Germline values: CDR1 LNHDA, CDR2 SQIVND (reference sequence). This CDR3 region has 15 residues. J lost 2 bases, V lost 10 bases, and 10 bases had no gene match. CDR3 DNA sequence: TGTGCCATCGTGAAGGGGGACAGAAACACCGGGGAGCTGTTTTTT. Its translation: CAIVKGDRNTGELFF.

This clone came up a few times. V gene TRBV9 combines with J gene TRBJ1-4; possibly TRBD1 for D (6 bases). Between the trimmed V and J ends, which lost 4 bases and 0 bases, there was a span of 10 bases. Germline lookup yields CDR1 SGDLS and CDR2 YYNGEE. There are 15 residues in the CDR3. The CDR3 DNA follows: TGTGCCAGCAGCCCAGGGGTAACAACTAATGAAAAACTGTTTTTT. Translated, it gives CASSPGVTTNEKLFF.

The chain carries TRBV5-1 and TRBJ2-5; 10 nucleotides line up with TRBD2. The trim removed 7 bases at V and 2 bases at J, leaving 8 bases unmatched. Germline V lookup: CDR1 SGHRS, CDR2 YFSETQ. The CDR3 runs 15 residues. CDR3 sequence (DNA): TGCGCCAGCGGCCTAGCGGGGGAGAAGCAAGAGACCCAGTACTTC. Translating it yields CASGLAGEKQETQYF.

This clone was detected a few times. V is TRBV7-8 and J is TRBJ1-2; 8 nucleotides agree with TRBD1. J was trimmed by 5 bases and V by 5 bases; bases with no gene match: 10. Germline V CDR1 and CDR2: SGHVS, FQNEAQ. The CDR3 runs to 15 residues. CDR3 DNA: TGTGCCAGCAGCAGCAGGACAGGGTCAACTTATGGCTACACCTTC. This encodes CASSSRTGSTYGYTF.

This clone was recorded a few times. The rearrangement links TRBV7-2 to TRBJ2-5; no definite D call. V lost 5 bases and J lost 5, with 9 bases in between. CDR3 size: 12 residues. Germline CDR1 SGHTA, CDR2 FQGNSA. Written as DNA, the CDR3 is TGTGCCAGCAGCCCAGTGGGCGAGACCCAGTACTTC. This encodes CASSPVGETQYF.

V is TRBV20-1 and J is TRBJ2-3, with D tentatively TRBD2 (6 bases). CDR1 and CDR2 (germline): DFQATT, SNEGSKA (reference sequence). The length of the CDR3 is 11 residues. Trimming removed 6 bases at V and 6 bases at J, with 10 bases between. CDR3 coding DNA: TGCAGTGCCAGACTAGAGGATACGCAGTATTTT. Its protein product is CSARLEDTQYF.

The gene calls are TRBV6-1 and TRBJ2-7; D perhaps matches TRBD2 (6 bases). Trimming stripped 4 bases from V and 6 bases from J, with 7 bases between. Per germline, CDR1 MNHNS and CDR2 SASEGT. The CDR3 sequence is 11 residues long. CDR3 in amino acids: CASSVRGEQYF. The CDR3 coding sequence is TGTGCCAGCAGTGTGCGGGGCGAGCAGTACTTC.

This chain joins TRBV9 and TRBJ2-7; 8 bases are a match to TRBD1. The V segment lost 2 bases and the J segment 5 bases; nucleotides outside the gene matches: 6. The CDR3 is 14 amino acids. From germline, CDR1 is SGDLS and CDR2 YYNGEE. CDR3 protein: CASSVEPGGHEQYF. The CDR3 nucleotides read TGTGCCAGCAGCGTGGAGCCAGGGGGCCACGAGCAGTACTTC. The full variable domain, in which reference TRBV9 and TRBJ2-7 provide the parts outside the CDR3, is DSGVTQTPKHLITATGQRVTLRCSPRSGDLSVYWYQQSLDQGLQFLIQYYNGEERAKGNILERFSAQQFPDLHSELNLSSLELGDSALYFCASSVEPGGHEQYFGPGTRLTVT.

This clone was detected a few times. The rearrangement uses TRBV25-1 and TRBJ2-5, with D tentatively TRBD1 (6 bases). V lost 0 bases and J lost 5, with 16 bases in between. Germline CDR1 MGHDK, CDR2 SYGVNS. The CDR3 covers 16 residues. CDR3 nucleotide sequence: TGTGCCAGCAGTGAATATCGGCAGGGGAGTCTTGAGACCCAGTACTTC. Its protein is CASSEYRQGSLETQYF.

In its sample, this clone was seen many times. Other DNA sequences in this specimen translate into the identical CDR3. The J gene is TRBJ1-2, the V gene TRBV29-1, with 8 bases identical to TRBD1. CDR3 length: 12 residues. Germline lookup yields CDR1 SQVTM and CDR2 ANQGSEA. V lost 4 bases and J lost 4; bases outside the gene matches: 2. The CDR3 is CSVADRGYGYTF. CDR3 nucleotide sequence: TGCAGCGTTGCCGACAGGGGCTATGGCTACACCTTC. Full variable domain (rest looked up from reference TRBV29-1 and TRBJ1-2): SAVISQKPSRDICQRGTSLTIQCQVDSQVTMMFWYRQQPGQSLTLIATANQGSEATYESGFVIDKFPISRPNLTFSTLTVSNMSPEDSSIYLCSVADRGYGYTFGSGTRLTVV.

The chain joins TRBV5-1 to TRBJ2-7, with TRBD2 matching 11 bases. Germline V gene data show CDR1 as SGHRS and CDR2 as YFSETQ. The CDR3 is 16 residues long. V shed 5 bases, J shed 0 bases, and the junction held 7 bases outside the gene matches. CDR3 bases: TGCGCCAGCAGAGCTAGCGGGGGGCCTAGCTCCTACGAGCAGTACTTC. Residues: CASRASGGPSSYEQYF.

In this sample, this clone turned up a few times. The chain recombines TRBV6-5 with TRBJ1-6; D remains unclear. CDR3 size: 14 residues. Trimming shortened V by 3 bases and J by 7 bases, and 10 bases separated the two germline ends. The germline V gene encodes CDR1 MNHEY and CDR2 SVGAGI. The CDR3 DNA is TGTGCCAGCAGTTATCAACAGAACAATTCACCCCTCCACTTT. This translates into CASSYQQNNSPLHF.

This clone was recorded many times. Other nucleotide sequences from this sample produce the same CDR3. This chain connects TRBV29-1 to TRBJ2-3, with D possibly being TRBD2 (6 bases). Germline CDR1 is SQVTM and CDR2 is ANQGSEA. V was cut by 6 bases and J by 1 base, with 14 bases left in between. This CDR3 comprises 14 residues. CDR3: CSVPGGGGTDTQYF. CDR3 coding DNA: TGCAGCGTCCCCGGCGGAGGGGGCACAGATACGCAGTATTTT.

The V gene is TRBV11-2, the J gene TRBJ1-1; D ambiguous. Germline V gene data show CDR1 as SGHAT and CDR2 as FQNNGV. CDR3 length equals 16 residues. The ends were cut back, 6 bases at V and 0 bases at J, with 17 bases in the middle. In DNA, the CDR3 is TGTGCCAGCAGTTTGCGTCCGAGTCCGATGAACACTGAAGCTTTCTTT. This encodes CASSLRPSPMNTEAFF.

V and J are TRBV5-1 and TRBJ2-1, with unresolved D. The CDR3 length is 15 residues. V lost 4 bases and J lost 0, with 11 bases in between. Looked up from germline, CDR1 is SGHRS and CDR2 is YFSETQ. Written as DNA, the CDR3 is TGCGCCAGCAGCAGAACTGATAACTCCTACAATGAGCAGTTCTTC. Translated, it gives CASSRTDNSYNEQFF. The whole variable domain, filled in from reference TRBV5-1 and TRBJ2-1, reads KAGVTQTPRYLIKTRGQQVTLSCSPISGHRSVSWYQQTPGQGLQFLFEYFSETQRNKGNFPGRFSGRQFSNSRSEMNVSTLELGDSALYLCASSRTDNSYNEQFFGPGTRLTVL.